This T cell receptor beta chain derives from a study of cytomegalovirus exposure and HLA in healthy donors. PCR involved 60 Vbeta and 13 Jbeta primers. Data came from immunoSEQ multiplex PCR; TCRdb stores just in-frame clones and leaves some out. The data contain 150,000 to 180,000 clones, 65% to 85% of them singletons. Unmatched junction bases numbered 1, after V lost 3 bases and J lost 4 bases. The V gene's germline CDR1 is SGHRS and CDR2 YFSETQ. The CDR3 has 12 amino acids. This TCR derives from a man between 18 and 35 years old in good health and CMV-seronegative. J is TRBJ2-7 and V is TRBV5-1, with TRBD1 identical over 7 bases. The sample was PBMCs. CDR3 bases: TGCGCCAGCAGCTGGGGACAGTACGAGCAGTACGTC. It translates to CASSWGQYEQYV.